This TCR beta chain is drawn from a study of Graves' ophthalmopathy and Graves' hyperthyroidism. Findings and caveats of the study: Blood shared most expanded thyroid clonotypes above 0.001 frequency. Ophthalmopathy cases were distinguished from stable hyperthyroidism by a 13-signature model, reaching 85% to 90% sensitivity and around 80% specificity.

This clonotype was seen many times. Its antigen remains unidentified. CDR3 regions of TCR beta were amplified from RNA transcripts. HTBI primers were used in a first-round RT-PCR, which preceded a second-round multiplex PCR. TCRdb reprocessed the multiplex PCR reads with MiXCR, giving one entry per CDR3 protein. In the table there are 500,000 to 700,000 distinct CDR3 sequences, approximately 37% of which are singletons. CDR3 length: 15 amino acids. The V gene's germline CDR1 is SQVTM and CDR2 ANQGSEA. V shed 7 bases and J shed 4 bases, with 19 bases lying between them. Sequenced material: peripheral blood or thyroid tissue (not recorded which). The receptor was derived from an adult man with Graves' hyperthyroidism. The chain employs TRBV29-1 and TRBJ2-2; D might be TRBD2 (7 bases). DNA for the CDR3: TGCAGCGCTTTGGTTAGGGGGGGAAGCACCGGGGAGCTGTTTTTT. It translates to CSALVRGGSTGELFF.